This note documents a single TCR beta chain sequence. These data come from a study of blood T cells in healthy people across ages. The CDR3 length is 14 residues. CDR1 KGHSH and CDR2 LQKENI come from the germline V gene. Deletions cut 5 bases from V and 3 bases from J, with 13 bases between. Caucasian, healthy and from Russia, the donors were aged between about 6 and 90. A sample-barcoded 5' primer and a J-beta primer mix were used in a second PCR of roughly 7 to 11 cycles. TCRdb passed the 5' RACE reads through MiXCR, listing each CDR3 protein once. The table has about 1 million distinct CDR3 sequences, 40% to 55% seen once.

V usage is TRBV18 and J usage is TRBJ1-2; D ambiguous. This TCR came from a woman aged 55-69 years in good health. The sample comprised blood. The CDR3 bases are TGTGCCAGCTCAGTAAGATCAGGACACTATGGCTACACCTTC. This codes for CASSVRSGHYGYTF.